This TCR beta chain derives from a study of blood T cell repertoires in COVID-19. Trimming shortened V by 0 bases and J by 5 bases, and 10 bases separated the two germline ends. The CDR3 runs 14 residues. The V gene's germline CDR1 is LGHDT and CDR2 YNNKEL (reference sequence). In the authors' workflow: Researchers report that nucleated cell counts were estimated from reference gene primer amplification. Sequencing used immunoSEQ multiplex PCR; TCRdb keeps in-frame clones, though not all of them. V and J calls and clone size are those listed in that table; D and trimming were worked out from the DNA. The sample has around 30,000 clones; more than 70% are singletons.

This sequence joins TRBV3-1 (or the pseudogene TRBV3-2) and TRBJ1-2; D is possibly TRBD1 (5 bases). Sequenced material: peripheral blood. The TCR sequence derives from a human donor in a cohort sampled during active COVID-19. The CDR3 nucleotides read TGTGCCAGCAGCCAAGAAGGGGTAGTATATGGCTACACCTTC. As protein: CASSQEGVVYGYTF.